The 9 T cell receptor beta chains in this list originate from one sample, sequenced in a study of T cells in Graves' hyperthyroidism and ophthalmopathy. The source material, RNA transcripts, was used to amplify TCR beta CDR3 regions. The HTBI primer set served for first-round RT-PCR of the TCR CDR3. MiXCR, applied by TCRdb to the multiplex PCR reads, yields one record per CDR3 protein. This sample has around 690,000 distinct CDR3 sequences; roughly a sixth occur once, and the top ten carry roughly a sixth. The sequenced sample was blood. All receptors derive from a middle-aged man with Graves' hyperthyroidism.

This clonotype was seen repeatedly, ten times or more. The gene calls are TRBV28 and TRBJ2-7, with TRBD2 matching 7 bases. V shed 3 bases and J 5 bases; nucleotides not matched to a gene: 4. Germline-derived CDR1 and CDR2 are MDHEN and SYDVKM. The CDR3 is 13 amino acids. The CDR3 DNA follows: TGTGCCAGCAGTTTGGGAGGGGTCAACGAGCAGTACTTC. Amino acid sequence: CASSLGGVNEQYF. The complete variable domain, with remaining parts taken from reference TRBV28 and TRBJ2-7, reads DVKVTQSSRYLVKRTGEKVFLECVQDMDHENMFWYRQDPGLGLRLIYFSYDVKMKEKGDIPEGYSVSREKKERFSLILESASTNQTSMYLCASSLGGVNEQYFGPGTRLTVT.

The table lists this clonotype with many counts. V usage is TRBV11-1 and J usage is TRBJ2-5, with TRBD1 matching over 7 bases. CDR1 is SGHAT and CDR2 is FQDESV in the germline V gene (reference sequence). The CDR3 runs to 15 residues. The V segment lost 7 bases and the J segment 5 bases; nucleotides outside the gene matches: 13. The CDR3 spells CASTSFRGRGETQYF. CDR3 sequence (DNA): TGTGCCAGCACGTCGTTTAGGGGGCGCGGGGAGACCCAGTACTTC.

This clonotype was found many times. V and J are TRBV6-1 and TRBJ1-5, with 7 nucleotides matching TRBD1. V shed 6 bases and J 2 bases; nucleotides not matched to a gene: 16. The CDR3 extends over 18 amino acids. Germline-derived CDR1 and CDR2 are MNHNS and SASEGT. CDR3 residues: CASSKNRGMDYGNQPQHF. The CDR3 bases are TGTGCCAGCAGCAAAAACAGGGGAATGGATTATGGCAATCAGCCCCAGCATTTT.

The table lists this clonotype with many counts. This chain connects TRBV10-3 to TRBJ2-5; the D is unclear. CDR3 length equals 14 residues. The germline gives CDR1 ENHRY, CDR2 SYGVKD. Trimming took 0 bases from V and 1 from J, leaving 6 bases between them. CDR3 loop: CAISESTSQETQYF. CDR3 nucleotide sequence: TGTGCCATCAGTGAGTCGACAAGCCAAGAGACCCAGTACTTC.

This clonotype was seen many times. The chain couples TRBV5-8 to TRBJ2-1; TRBD2 agrees at 12 bases. The CDR3 extends over 16 amino acids. Germline CDR1 and CDR2: SGHTS and YDEGEE. V lost 3 bases, J lost 5 bases, and 6 bases stayed unmatched. CDR3 in amino acids: CASSSPGLAGHNEQFF. CDR3 nucleotide sequence: TGTGCCAGCAGCTCGCCGGGACTAGCGGGCCACAATGAGCAGTTCTTC.

This clonotype was counted a few times. The rearrangement joins TRBV19 to TRBJ1-5, with a possible D match to TRBD1 (5 bases). The V gene's germline CDR1 is LNHDA and CDR2 SQIVND (reference sequence). Between the trimmed V and J ends, which lost 6 bases and 1 base, there was a span of 10 bases. The CDR3 runs 14 residues. The CDR3 nucleotides read TGTGCCAGTAGGGGGGAACTGAGCAATCAGCCCCAGCATTTT. Its protein is CASRGELSNQPQHF.

The table lists this clonotype with a count of one. Since a much larger clone is just one base distant, this may be a read error. This chain links TRBV7-9 with TRBJ2-3; D perhaps matches TRBD2 (5 bases). Germline loops: CDR1 SEHNR, CDR2 FQNEAQ (reference sequence). The CDR3 has 15 residues. The CDR3 sequence is CASSLARAYTDTQCF. DNA for the CDR3: TGTGCCAGCAGCTTAGCGAGGGCGTACACAGATACGCAGTGTTTT.

This clonotype occurred many times. This chain links TRBV2 with TRBJ2-5, with D perhaps TRBD1 (6 bases). Trimming left V 3 bases short and J 5 bases short, with 16 bases between. Looked up from germline, CDR1 is SNHLY and CDR2 is FYNNEI. This CDR3 is 15 amino acids long. The CDR3 region is CASSDHRVTSETQYF. The CDR3 DNA is TGTGCCAGCAGTGACCACAGGGTAACAAGTGAGACCCAGTACTTC.

This clonotype was seen many times. V and J are TRBV13 and TRBJ2-1; D unresolved. CDR3 length: 15 residues. The V end lost 1 base, the J end lost 9 bases, and 16 bases lay between the germline ends. Germline V gene data show CDR1 as PRHDT and CDR2 as FYEKMQ (reference sequence). In nucleotides, the CDR3 is TGTGCCAGCAGCTTAGTCGGGCCGCCCTACTCTGAGCAGTTCTTC. It codes for CASSLVGPPYSEQFF.